This TCR beta chain was retrieved from a study of cytomegalovirus exposure and HLA in healthy donors. A 120-subject validation cohort, separate from the approximately 670-subject first cohort, supplied the donors. With respect to this clone: The sample has other DNA sequences that encode this CDR3 too.

Generated by immunoSEQ multiplex PCR, the TCRdb table keeps only in-frame clones and is missing some. The data show 200,000 to 300,000 clones, with around 86% seen just once and less than 1.5% held by the top ten. This sequence originates from a woman aged 30 to 39 in good health and CMV-seropositive. The sample consisted of PBMCs.

This chain's CDR3 is CASSLTLAGNTGELFF. The DNA of the CDR3 is TGTGCCAGCAGCTTAACACTAGCAGGGAACACCGGGGAGCTGTTTTTT. The chain joins TRBV7-3 to TRBJ2-2; possibly TRBD2 for D (6 bases). The germline CDR1 and CDR2 sequences are SGHTA and FQGTGA. CDR3 size: 16 residues. The V gene lost 0 bases and the J gene lost 1 base, with 9 bases spanning the gap.